These T cell receptor beta chains were read from a single sample in a study of T cell repertoires in cytomegalovirus infection. Their antigen targets remain unknown. TCRdb fed the reads into MiXCR, producing one record per CDR3 protein. The sample lists some 800,000 distinct CDR3 sequences, around a third occurring once. The material sequenced was cultured CD8+ T cells from PBMCs, taken from culture after CMV antigen stimulation. Receptors originate from a human donor in good health (CMV status not recorded). Some clones in this sample may be carry-over from other donors' samples. Both conserved end residues are part of each CDR3. The D gene is left open where the match is weak. The size field is filled for only some rows; it gives once, few, many or a size class.

J,V,D,size,DNA,CDR3
TRBJ2-7,TRBV19,TRBD1,few,TGTGCCAGTAGTGGCCGGACAGGTTCCTACGAGCAGTACTTC,CASSGRTGSYEQYF
TRBJ1-1,TRBV27,-,-,TGTGCCAGCAGTTTTAACGCACCAAGGACCAACACTGAAGCTTTCTTT,CASSFNAPRTNTEAFF
TRBJ2-5,TRBV25-1,-,few,TGTGCCAGCAGTGAATGGAGTAGCGGTGAGACCCAGTACTTC,CASSEWSSGETQYF
TRBJ2-6,TRBV12-3/TRBV12-4,TRBD1,-,TGTGCCAGCAGTTTTACAGGGGGCCCCCTCTCTGGGGCCAACGTCCTGACTTTC,CASSFTGGPLSGANVLTF
TRBJ1-2,TRBV5-6,-,-,TGTGCCAGCAGCTTGAAGACAGGAGTGAACACCTTC,CASSLKTGVNTF
TRBJ1-2,TRBV6-5,-,-,TGTGCCAGCAGTTACACGGCTACGGACTATGGCTACACCTTC,CASSYTATDYGYTF
TRBJ2-7,TRBV29-1,TRBD1,-,TGCAGCGTTCGACAGGGGACCTACGAGCAGTACTTC,CSVRQGTYEQYF
TRBJ1-1,TRBV11-3,-,-,TGTGCCAGCAGCCCAATAAGAGTTGGAAAAGCTTTCTTT,CASSPIRVGKAFF
TRBJ2-2,TRBV7-3,-,-,TGTGCCAGCAGCTTATGGGGGGCCAGTATTACCGGGGAGCTGTTTTTT,CASSLWGASITGELFF
TRBJ1-2,TRBV11-1,-,few,TGTGCCAGCAGCTTAGCCATCCGGCCGTTTAACTATGGCTACACCTTC,CASSLAIRPFNYGYTF
TRBJ2-1,TRBV5-5,TRBD2,-,TGTGCCAGCGAGTTGAGGCGGGGGGAACGTGAGCAGTTCTTC,CASELRRGEREQFF
TRBJ2-7,TRBV7-9,-,-,TGTGCCAGCAGCTTATCCCCCCGGTACGAGCAGTACTTC,CASSLSPRYEQYF
TRBJ2-3,TRBV29-1,-,once,TGCAGCGCCGAGGGGCTCGTTAGCACAGATACGCAGTATTTT,CSAEGLVSTDTQYF
TRBJ2-1,TRBV5-6,-,few,TGTGCCAGCAGCTTGGAACAGGGACTATTAAGAACCTACAATGAGCAGTTCTTC,CASSLEQGLLRTYNEQFF
TRBJ2-3,TRBV7-6,-,few,TGTGCCAGCAGCTTACCCTGGGTTAGAACAGATACGCAGTATTTT,CASSLPWVRTDTQYF
TRBJ2-1,TRBV2,TRBD2,-,TGTGCCAGCACTTACCCCTCCGGCGGGACTACCCTACGGGATGAGCAGTTCTTC,CASTYPSGGTTLRDEQFF
TRBJ1-6,TRBV11-2,-,few,TGTGCCAGCAGCTTAGGACAGCCCGGCCCCAATGCCCTCCACTTT,CASSLGQPGPNALHF
TRBJ2-1,TRBV19,-,few,TGTGCCAGTACCCATGGAGGCGCTGAGCAGTTCTTC,CASTHGGAEQFF
TRBJ2-3,TRBV3-1,-,few,TGTGCCAGCAGCGCTCCGGGGGGCGGGGATACGCAGTATTTT,CASSAPGGGDTQYF
TRBJ1-5,TRBV4-1,TRBD1,few,TGCGCCAGCAGCAACGGACAGGGAACCCAGCCCCAGCATTTT,CASSNGQGTQPQHF